This TCR beta chain is from a study of blood T cell repertoires in COVID-19. The overall study: The study drew acute and convalescent COVID-19 samples from the United States, Italy and Spain. The cDNA or gDNA used as material had been derived from T cells, B-cell-depleted T cells, or PBMCs.

This clone occurred once. Per the germline V gene, CDR1 is SGHVS and CDR2 is FQNEAQ. The CDR3 loop spans 16 amino acids. J was trimmed by 0 bases and V by 4 bases; bases with no gene match: 8. Authors' processing steps: Scientists estimated how many nucleated cells there were by amplifying reference gene primers. Libraries were prepared by immunoSEQ multiplex PCR; TCRdb keeps only in-frame clonotypes and omits some of them. The V and J calls and the clone size are those of that table, but D and trimming were determined from the DNA. The sample consists of a few hundred thousand clones, about 87% of them appearing once.

Sequenced material: peripheral blood. The chain has TRBV7-8 and TRBJ2-7, with 8 bases that match TRBD1. The source is a man in his sixties with acute or convalescent COVID-19. In DNA, the CDR3 is TGTGCCAGCAGCTCATCGGACAGGGCCGCCTCCTACGAGCAGTACTTC. The encoded protein is CASSSSDRAASYEQYF. The full variable domain, rest sourced from reference TRBV7-8 and TRBJ2-7, is GAGVSQSPRYKVAKRGQDVALRCDPISGHVSLFWYQQALGQGPEFLTYFQNEAQLDKSGLPSDRFFAERPEGSVSTLKIQRTQQEDSAVYLCASSSSDRAASYEQYFGPGTRLTVT.